The entry below describes one T cell receptor beta chain. These data originate in a study of CD8 T cells in Susac syndrome. Study context: Sequencing included Susac syndrome patients, about 6 of them with active disease and roughly 8 in remission.

The CDR3 length is 14 residues. Trimming left V 0 bases short and J 6 bases short, with 8 bases between. Germline V CDR1 and CDR2: MNHEY, SVGEGT. With random hexamers, reverse transcription was performed on roughly 0.5 to 1 ug of RNA. One entry per CDR3 protein results from TCRdb running MiXCR on the immunoSEQ multiplex PCR reads. In the table there are about 85,000 distinct CDR3 sequences, approximately 95% of which are singletons. The specimen was CD8+ T cells from PBMCs. V is TRBV6-2 or TRBV6-3 and J is TRBJ2-2; TRBD2 is a possible D gene (6 bases). The sequence came from a human donor with Susac syndrome. The CDR3 is CASSYSWGAGELFF. CDR3 coding DNA: TGTGCCAGCAGTTACTCCTGGGGGGCCGGGGAGCTGTTTTTT.